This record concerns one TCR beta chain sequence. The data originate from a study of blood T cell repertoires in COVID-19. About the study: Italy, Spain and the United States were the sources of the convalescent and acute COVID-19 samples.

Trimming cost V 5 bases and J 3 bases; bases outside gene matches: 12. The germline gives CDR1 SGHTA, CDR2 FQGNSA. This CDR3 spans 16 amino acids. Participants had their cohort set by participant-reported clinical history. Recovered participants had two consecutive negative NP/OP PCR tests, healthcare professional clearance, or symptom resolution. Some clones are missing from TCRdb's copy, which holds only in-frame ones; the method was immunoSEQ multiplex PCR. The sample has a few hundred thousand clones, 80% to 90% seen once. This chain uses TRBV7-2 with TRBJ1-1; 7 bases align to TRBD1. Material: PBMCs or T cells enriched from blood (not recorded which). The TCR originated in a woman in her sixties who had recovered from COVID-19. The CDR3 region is CASSLPRGRLDTEAFF. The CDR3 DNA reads TGTGCCAGCAGCCTCCCCAGGGGGAGGCTTGACACTGAAGCTTTCTTT.